A selection of T cell receptor beta chains follows, all from one sample in a study of T cells in Graves' hyperthyroidism and ophthalmopathy. TCRdb called the multiplex PCR reads again in MiXCR, with one record for every CDR3 protein. The sample consists of 450,000 to 500,000 distinct CDR3 sequences, 20% to 25% of them appearing once. The sequenced sample consisted of blood. The source of these receptors is a woman aged 70-85 years with Graves' ophthalmopathy. The CDR3 runs from the conserved cysteine through the conserved F or W. The D gene is left open where the match is weak. Rows may omit the clone size; those that give it use once, few, many or a size class.

.,few,TRBV9,15,TRBJ1-1,TGTGCCAGCAGCGTAGGGGGACGGATGAACACTGAAGCTTTCTTT,CASSVGGRMNTEAFF
.,.,TRBV3-1,14,TRBJ1-3,TGTGCCAGCACCGACGGGGTCTCTGGAAACACCATATATTTT,CASTDGVSGNTIYF
TRBD1,.,TRBV20-1,14,TRBJ2-1,TGCAGTGCTGGCCTCGACAGGGGCGACAATGAGCAGTTCTTC,CSAGLDRGDNEQFF
TRBD1,many,TRBV6-1,16,TRBJ1-1,TGTGCCAGCAGACATCGACAGGGCGGCTTGAACACTGAAGCTTTCTTT,CASRHRQGGLNTEAFF
.,.,TRBV2,14,TRBJ1-6,TGTGCCAGCAGTGAAGGGGGGCAGGGTTCACCCCTCCACTTT,CASSEGGQGSPLHF
.,.,TRBV9,14,TRBJ1-1,TGTGCCAGCAGCCTGACAGGATCGGACACTGAAGCTTTCTTT,CASSLTGSDTEAFF
.,few,TRBV28,14,TRBJ2-1,TGTGCCAGCGGTAGGACCCCCTCCTACAATGAGCAGTTCTTC,CASGRTPSYNEQFF
TRBD1,.,TRBV6-5,15,TRBJ1-2,TGTGCCAGCAGTTCCATCGCAGGGGGGGGGGGTGGCTACACCTTC,CASSSIAGGGGGYTF
.,many,TRBV6-1,11,TRBJ1-2,TGTGCCAGCAGGGCGACACGTGGCTACACCTTC,CASRATRGYTF
TRBD2,many,TRBV7-9,15,TRBJ2-7,TGTGCCAGCAGCTTCGCTAGCGGGAGAGGGTACGAGCAGTACTTC,CASSFASGRGYEQYF
.,.,TRBV15,15,TRBJ1-5,TGTGCCACCAGCAGTGGGGAGGGATTCGATCAGCCCCAGCATTTT,CATSSGEGFDQPQHF
.,many,TRBV18,13,TRBJ2-7,TGTGCCAGCTCACCAGGGGCTAACTACGAGCAGTACTTC,CASSPGANYEQYF
.,.,TRBV11-2,14,TRBJ2-3,TGTGCCAGCAGCCAAGGGCCAAGCACAGATACGCAGTATTTT,CASSQGPSTDTQYF
.,few,TRBV24-1,16,TRBJ2-6,TGTGCCACCAGTGATTTCGCGGCCTCTGGGGCCAACGTCCTGACTTTC,CATSDFAASGANVLTF
TRBD1,.,TRBV3-1,17,TRBJ1-4,TGTGCCAGCAGCGAAGGGCCCAGGGGACAGAATTCTGAAAAACTGTTTTTT,CASSEGPRGQNSEKLFF
.,few,TRBV3-1,13,TRBJ2-3,TGTGCCAGCAGCCAAGATAACGCAGATACGCAGTATTTT,CASSQDNADTQYF
TRBD1,many,TRBV2,14,TRBJ2-7,TGTGCCAGCATTTCGGACAGGTCCTCCTACGAGCAGTACTTC,CASISDRSSYEQYF
.,few,TRBV7-2,14,TRBJ1-1,TGTGCCAGCAGCTTAGTGGGGATGAACACTGAAGCTTTCTTT,CASSLVGMNTEAFF
TRBD1,.,TRBV10-3,14,TRBJ2-2,TGTGCCATTCGGGGGACAGGCGGCACCGGGGAGCTGTTTTTT,CAIRGTGGTGELFF
TRBD2,few,TRBV30,14,TRBJ2-7,TGTGCCTGGAGTGAGACTAGCGGGAGCTACGAGCAGTACTTC,CAWSETSGSYEQYF
TRBD1,few,TRBV6-1,16,TRBJ1-1,TGTGCCAGCAGCCCCCTAGGGGGACAGGGAAACACTGAAGCTTTCTTT,CASSPLGGQGNTEAFF
TRBD1,.,TRBV20-1,14,TRBJ2-3,TGCAGTGCACCCAGACAGGGTAGCACAGATACGCAGTATTTT,CSAPRQGSTDTQYF
.,few,TRBV27,13,TRBJ2-3,TGTGCCAGCAATTTAGGAAGTGGAGATACGCAGTATTTT,CASNLGSGDTQYF
TRBD2,.,TRBV11-2,17,TRBJ2-5,TGTGCCAGCAGCTTACTCACTAGCGGGAGGAACCAAGAGACCCAGTACTTC,CASSLLTSGRNQETQYF
TRBD2,many,TRBV12-3/TRBV12-4,15,TRBJ2-5,TGTGCCAGCAGTATAACAGCGGGAGGGCCCGAGACCCAGTACTTC,CASSITAGGPETQYF
TRBD2,few,TRBV6-1,15,TRBJ2-7,TGTGCCAGCAGTGGCCGACTAGCGGGAGCCTACGAGCAGTACTTC,CASSGRLAGAYEQYF
.,.,TRBV6-1,16,TRBJ1-4,TGTGCCAGCAGCGATAACGGGCCCGCAACTAATGAAAAACTGTTTTTT,CASSDNGPATNEKLFF
.,few,TRBV11-2,14,TRBJ2-5,TGTGCCAGCAGCTTGAACAGGTTCCGGGAGACCCAGTACTTC,CASSLNRFRETQYF
.,.,TRBV19,15,TRBJ1-2,TGTGCCAGTAGTATAGGCCAGCGGATTAACTATGGCTACACCTTC,CASSIGQRINYGYTF
.,.,TRBV20-1,13,TRBJ1-5,TGCAGTGCTTACAGGCATAGCAATCAGCCCCAGCATTTT,CSAYRHSNQPQHF
TRBD1,.,TRBV12-3/TRBV12-4,15,TRBJ2-1,TGTGCCAGCAGCCCTGGGACAGGGGGCGGCAATGAGCAGTTCTTC,CASSPGTGGGNEQFF
TRBD2,many,TRBV28,18,TRBJ2-7,TGTGCCAGCAGTTTATTCGTAGGACTAGCGGGAGGGCCAGGGGAGCAGTACTTC,CASSLFVGLAGGPGEQYF
.,few,TRBV6-1,15,TRBJ1-6,TGTGCCAGCACAGCAGTTAGGGGGGGTGATTCACCCCTCCACTTT,CASTAVRGGDSPLHF
TRBD2,.,TRBV5-1,16,TRBJ2-7,TGCGCCAGCAGCCCCAAACCGGGACTAGCGGGAACAGAGCAGTACTTC,CASSPKPGLAGTEQYF